A single sample gave rise to the 28 T cell receptor beta chains below, sequenced in a study of STAT5B mutations in CD4+ large granular lymphocyte leukemia. The assay was immunoSEQ multiplex PCR, and TCRdb's table has in-frame clones only and misses some. The repertoire holds about 24,000 clones, with 78% as singletons. Sequenced material: CD4+ T cells from blood buffy coats. The receptor source for this set is a human donor in good health.

The chain uses TRBV4-3 and TRBJ1-2; tentative D call: TRBD1 (6 bases). V lost 0 bases and J lost 7, with 15 bases in between. This CDR3 comprises 15 residues. CDR1 and CDR2 from the germline V gene are LGHNA and YSLEER. CDR3 sequence: CASSQDRGAAAGYTF. In DNA form, the CDR3 reads TGCGCCAGCAGCCAAGACCGGGGGGCAGCGGCTGGCTACACCTTC.

The chain couples TRBV7-2 to TRBJ1-2, with unresolved D. V gave up 0 bases and J gave up 2 bases, with 10 bases separating them. Germline lookup yields CDR1 SGHTA and CDR2 FQGNSA. The CDR3 is made up of 15 amino acids. The DNA for the CDR3 is TGTGCCAGCAGCTTAGCCCCGCGGCCGAACTATGGCTACACCTTC. It codes for CASSLAPRPNYGYTF.

This sequence joins TRBV5-4 and TRBJ2-1; TRBD1 aligns across 10 bases. Germline trimming cut 2 bases from V and 5 bases from J; bases unmatched to any gene: 4. The CDR3 spans 15 residues. Germline lookup yields CDR1 SGHNT and CDR2 YYREEE (reference sequence). CDR3 loop: CASSLGTGDHNEQFF. The CDR3 nucleotides are TGTGCCAGCAGCTTAGGGACAGGGGACCACAATGAGCAGTTCTTC. The full variable domain, its missing parts supplied by reference TRBV5-4 and TRBJ2-1, is ETGVTQSPTHLIKTRGQQVTLRCSSQSGHNTVSWYQQALGQGPQFIFQYYREEENGRGNFPPRFSGLQFPNYSSELNVNALELDDSALYLCASSLGTGDHNEQFFGPGTRLTVL.

This sequence joins TRBV10-2 and TRBJ2-7, with unresolved D. The CDR3 is 12 amino acids. The germline V gene encodes CDR1 WSHSY and CDR2 SAAADI. V gave up 2 bases and J gave up 0 bases, with 2 bases separating them. The CDR3 DNA reads TGCGCCAGCAGTGAGGTCTCCTACGAGCAGTACTTC. Translating gives CASSEVSYEQYF.

The rearrangement joins TRBV6-1 to TRBJ2-5; maybe TRBD1 (6 bases). Trimming shortened V by 6 bases and J by 4 bases, and 12 bases separated the two germline ends. The CDR3 consists of 13 residues. The germline gives CDR1 MNHNS, CDR2 SASEGT. Written as DNA, the CDR3 is TGTGCCAGCAGGGGCAGGGGTGGAGAGACCCAGTACTTC. Translating gives CASRGRGGETQYF.

The chain couples TRBV6-6 to TRBJ2-5, with 7 bases that match TRBD1. With V trimmed by 6 bases and J by 1 base, 8 bases remained unmatched. Germline values: CDR1 MNHNY, CDR2 SVGAGI (reference sequence). This CDR3 has 15 residues. Here the CDR3 DNA reads TGTGCCAGCAGCCTCCTTCGACAGGGCCAAGAGACCCAGTACTTC. It is translated as CASSLLRQGQETQYF.

V and J are TRBV6-1 and TRBJ1-2; D is unresolved. The V end lost 2 bases, the J end lost 2 bases, and 12 bases lay between the germline ends. This CDR3 spans 15 amino acids. Looked up from germline, CDR1 is MNHNS and CDR2 is SASEGT. This chain's CDR3 is CASSEHRAGNYGYTF. The CDR3 DNA follows: TGTGCCAGCAGTGAACACCGAGCAGGAAACTATGGCTACACCTTC.

The rearrangement links TRBV4-3 to TRBJ2-5, with 14 bases that match TRBD2. The CDR3 runs 15 residues. The ends lost 4 bases at V and 4 bases at J; junction bases unmatched: 2. Germline assignment: CDR1 LGHNA and CDR2 YSLEER. The CDR3: CASSRGLAGVETQYF. CDR3 bases: TGCGCCAGCAGCCGGGGACTAGCGGGGGTAGAGACCCAGTACTTC.

This rearrangement joins TRBV29-1 to TRBJ1-6; TRBD1 might be the D (5 bases). The CDR3 covers 14 residues. Per germline, CDR1 SQVTM and CDR2 ANQGSEA. Trimming took 6 bases from V and 5 from J, leaving 14 bases between them. For the CDR3, the DNA is TGCAGCGTCCTACGGGACGTTAATAATTCACCCCTCCACTTT. This encodes CSVLRDVNNSPLHF.

The genes are TRBV6-6 and TRBJ2-1; perhaps TRBD2 as D (6 bases). The CDR3 sequence is 15 residues long. CDR1 is MNHNY, CDR2 SVGAGI, per germline (reference sequence). Trimming cost V 6 bases and J 7 bases, with 19 bases left between them. The CDR3 nucleotides are TGTGCCAGCAGCAACAGTCATGAGGCGGGGAATGAGCAGTTCTTC. The encoded protein is CASSNSHEAGNEQFF.

The chain couples TRBV5-4 to TRBJ2-3; D gene uncertain. V was trimmed by 4 bases and J by 2 bases, leaving 17 bases between them. The CDR3 extends over 16 amino acids. In germline, CDR1 is SGHNT, CDR2 YYREEE (reference sequence). The CDR3 region is CASSMRGSWNTDTQYF. CDR3 nucleotide sequence: TGTGCCAGCAGCATGCGCGGTAGCTGGAACACAGATACGCAGTATTTT.

The chain links TRBV7-9 to TRBJ1-2; 9 bases agree with TRBD1. Trimming took 6 bases from V and 8 from J; bases not matched to a gene: 4. CDR1 is SEHNR, CDR2 FQNEAQ, per germline (reference sequence). This CDR3 is 12 amino acids long. CDR3 residues: CASRPGQGGYTF. In DNA form, the CDR3 reads TGTGCCAGCAGGCCGGGACAGGGCGGCTACACCTTC.

The chain couples TRBV5-1 to TRBJ2-5; D unresolved. The germline gives CDR1 SGHRS, CDR2 YFSETQ. Trimming cost V 4 bases and J 3 bases, with 7 bases left between them. This CDR3 has 12 residues. This CDR3 reads CASSALKETQYF. CDR3 in DNA: TGCGCCAGCAGCGCTCTTAAAGAGACCCAGTACTTC.

The chain uses TRBV7-2 and TRBJ1-4, with TRBD1 as a possible D gene (6 bases). Germline V gene lookup returns CDR1 SGHTA and CDR2 FQGNSA. V was cut by 5 bases and J by 5 bases, with 15 bases left in between. This CDR3 has 15 residues. CDR3 nucleotide sequence: TGTGCCAGCAGCCCCCAACAGGGCGAGAATGAAAAACTGTTTTTT. Protein: CASSPQQGENEKLFF.

The chain is built from TRBV4-1 and TRBJ2-5; D not resolved. V was clipped by 2 bases and J by 11 bases, with 6 bases between them. Germline-derived CDR1 and CDR2 are MGHRA and YSYEKL. This CDR3 has 10 amino acids. The CDR3 DNA is TGCGCCAGCAGCCAAAGCTCGCAGTACTTC. This sequence encodes CASSQSSQYF.

The J gene is TRBJ2-3, the V gene TRBV4-1, with D perhaps TRBD2 (5 bases). The CDR3 sequence is 14 residues long. With 6 bases removed from V and 3 bases from J, the gap between germline ends came to 13 bases. CDR1 is MGHRA, CDR2 YSYEKL, per germline. The CDR3 region has the DNA TGCGCCAGCAGGGACTCGGGCCGGACAGATACGCAGTATTTT. This encodes CASRDSGRTDTQYF.

V gene TRBV7-2 combines with J gene TRBJ1-1; no firm D call. Looked up from germline, CDR1 is SGHTA and CDR2 is FQGNSA. There are 14 residues in the CDR3. V lost 0 bases, J lost 1 base, and 6 bases lay in between. CDR3 protein: CASSLAQPNTEAFF. CDR3 nucleotide sequence: TGTGCCAGCAGCTTAGCACAGCCGAACACTGAAGCTTTCTTT.

J is TRBJ2-2 and V is TRBV9, with a weak D call TRBD1 (5 bases). The length of the CDR3 is 15 residues. The germline V and J ends were trimmed by 4 bases and 4 bases, with 14 bases remaining between them. CDR1 is SGDLS, CDR2 YYNGEE, per germline. CDR3 sequence (DNA): TGTGCCAGCAGCCCCCAGACACAGGCCACCGGGGAGCTGTTTTTT. Protein sequence: CASSPQTQATGELFF. The whole variable domain, remainder taken from reference TRBV9 and TRBJ2-2, is DSGVTQTPKHLITATGQRVTLRCSPRSGDLSVYWYQQSLDQGLQFLIQYYNGEERAKGNILERFSAQQFPDLHSELNLSSLELGDSALYFCASSPQTQATGELFFGEGSRLTVL.

The chain carries TRBV19 and TRBJ1-5; D unresolved. Trimming removed 6 bases from V and 2 bases from J, with 8 bases in between. CDR1 is LNHDA and CDR2 is SQIVND in the germline V gene (reference sequence). The CDR3 runs to 13 residues. The CDR3 nucleotides are TGTGCCAGTAGCGGGTGGCGCAATCAGCCCCAGCATTTT. Translation: CASSGWRNQPQHF. The variable domain in full, with the rest retrieved from reference TRBV19 and TRBJ1-5, is DGGITQSPKYLFRKEGQNVTLSCEQNLNHDAMYWYRQDPGQGLRLIYYSQIVNDFQKGDIAEGYSVSREKKESFPLTVTSAQKNPTAFYLCASSGWRNQPQHFGDGTRLSIL.

The chain couples TRBV20-1 to TRBJ2-5; D unresolved. The CDR3 runs 11 residues. Germline V CDR1 and CDR2: DFQATT, SNEGSKA (reference sequence). The germline V and J ends were trimmed by 1 base and 11 bases, with 11 bases remaining between them. This chain's CDR3 is CSARAGPEQYF. CDR3 DNA sequence: TGCAGTGCTAGAGCCGGTCCAGAGCAGTACTTC.

V and J are TRBV7-2 and TRBJ1-5; 7 bases align to TRBD1. V trimming: 0 bases; J trimming: 3 bases; junction bases outside the gene matches: 2. The CDR3 runs to 15 residues. Germline V lookup: CDR1 SGHTA, CDR2 FQGNSA. Here the CDR3 reads CASSLATGYNQPQHF. The CDR3 DNA reads as TGTGCCAGCAGCTTAGCGACAGGGTACAATCAGCCCCAGCATTTT.

The chain couples TRBV30 to TRBJ2-7; TRBD2 matches 12 bases. Losses at the gene ends were 7 bases for V and 3 bases for J; bases not matched to a gene: 4. This CDR3 contains 13 residues. CDR1 and CDR2 (germline): GTSNPN, SVGIG (reference sequence). Here the CDR3 DNA reads TGTGCCTTTCGGACTAGCGGGAACTACGAGCAGTACTTC. Translation gives CAFRTSGNYEQYF.

This chain connects TRBV30 to TRBJ2-3, with 8 bases that match TRBD1. V shed 8 bases and J 0 bases; nucleotides not matched to a gene: 4. Germline-derived CDR1 and CDR2 are GTSNPN and SVGIG (reference sequence). The CDR3 spans 13 residues. The CDR3, as DNA: TGTGCCAGACAGGGGACTAGCACAGATACGCAGTATTTT. This translates into CARQGTSTDTQYF.

This sequence joins TRBV19 and TRBJ1-2; 7 bases map to TRBD1. The CDR3 contains 14 residues. V gave up 8 bases and J gave up 3 bases; unmatched junction bases: 9. The germline gives CDR1 LNHDA, CDR2 SQIVND (reference sequence). This CDR3 is CASRETGQDYGYTF. CDR3 nucleotides: TGTGCCAGTCGAGAGACAGGGCAAGACTATGGCTACACCTTC.

The chain uses TRBV7-2 and TRBJ1-2; 8 bases are shared with TRBD1. With 5 bases clipped from V and 3 bases from J, the junction kept 11 bases outside the gene matches. Germline CDR1 reads SGHTA; CDR2 reads FQGNSA. The CDR3 is made up of 16 amino acids. In nucleotides, the CDR3 is TGTGCCAGCAGCCCGACCAGAGCAGGGGGCGACTATGGCTACACCTTC. It encodes CASSPTRAGGDYGYTF.

This sequence joins TRBV11-2 and TRBJ1-2, with 7 bases fitting TRBD1. The CDR3 extends over 14 amino acids. V shed 4 bases, J shed 4 bases, and the junction held 6 bases outside the gene matches. Germline V CDR1 and CDR2: SGHAT, FQNNGV. The CDR3 nucleotides are TGTGCCAGCAGCTATGGGGCAGGGGGCTATGGCTACACCTTC. This sequence encodes CASSYGAGGYGYTF. Using reference TRBV11-2 and TRBJ1-2 for the parts outside the CDR3, the full variable domain is EAGVAQSPRYKIIEKRQSVAFWCNPISGHATLYWYQQILGQGPKLLIQFQNNGVVDDSQLPKDRFSAERLKGVDSTLKIQPAKLEDSAVYLCASSYGAGGYGYTFGSGTRLTVV.

The CDR3 DNA sequence: TGTGCCAGCTCACAGAGGAGGACGACGGCCTATGGAAACACCATATATTTT. It encodes CASSQRRTTAYGNTIYF. The chain combines TRBV18 with TRBJ1-3; D gene unclear. This CDR3 comprises 17 residues. Trimming removed 4 bases from V and 3 bases from J, with 19 bases in between. Germline V gene data show CDR1 as KGHSH and CDR2 as LQKENI.

The chain employs TRBV6-6 and TRBJ2-7; perhaps TRBD1 as D (5 bases). The CDR3 spans 14 residues. V lost 2 bases to trimming and J lost 7 bases, with 15 bases between them. CDR1 and CDR2 (germline): MNHNY, SVGAGI (reference sequence). In nucleotides, the CDR3 is TGTGCCAGCAGTTACGGCGCAGGGAACGGGGAGCAGTACTTC. Amino acids: CASSYGAGNGEQYF.